Listed below are T cell receptor beta chains from one sample, sequenced in a study of read filtering for tumor transcriptome and immune sequencing. TCRdb passed the reads through MiXCR, listing each CDR3 protein once. Of some 120,000 distinct CDR3 sequences in the sample, around 13% were seen once. Sequenced: a population of CD138-negative cells sorted from bone marrow. Receptor source: a donor at least 40 years old with multiple myeloma. Each CDR3 is given with its conserved first and last residue. The D gene is left open where the match is weak. Not every row has a clone size; where given, it reads once, few, many or a size class.

V gene	clone size	D gene	CDR3 length	J gene	CDR3 protein	CDR3 DNA
TRBV7-8	many	TRBD2	14	TRBJ2-3	CASSQGLAVDTQYF	TGTGCCAGCAGCCAGGGACTAGCGGTCGATACGCAGTATTTT
TRBV7-8	many	NA	16	TRBJ1-5	CASSPIVGVGNQPQHF	TGTGCCAGCAGCCCGATCGTCGGTGTAGGTAATCAGCCCCAGCATTTT
TRBV6-5	many	TRBD1	14	TRBJ2-3	CASRTTGWTDTQYF	TGTGCCAGCAGAACGACAGGGTGGACAGATACGCAGTATTTT
TRBV20-1	many	NA	17	TRBJ2-1	CSARDQGFSGSYNEQFF	TGCAGTGCTAGAGATCAAGGCTTCTCAGGGTCCTACAATGAGCAGTTCTTC
TRBV18	many	NA	15	TRBJ1-2	CASSPPKGGGNGYTF	TGTGCCAGCTCACCACCAAAGGGAGGCGGGAATGGCTACACCTTC
TRBV11-2	many	TRBD2	14	TRBJ2-1	CASNGGRDYNEQFF	TGTGCCAGCAATGGCGGGAGGGACTACAATGAGCAGTTCTTC
TRBV29-1	many	NA	14	TRBJ1-1	CSVDGGRVSTEAFF	TGCAGCGTTGATGGGGGCAGGGTATCTACTGAAGCTTTCTTT
TRBV19	many	TRBD2	16	TRBJ2-1	CASSSRRTSGGDEQFF	TGTGCCAGTAGTTCTAGGCGGACTAGCGGGGGGGATGAGCAGTTCTTC
TRBV19	many	NA	12	TRBJ1-1	CASMSMNTEAFF	TGTGCCAGTATGAGTATGAACACTGAAGCTTTCTTT
TRBV6-5	many	TRBD1	19	TRBJ2-2	CASSYSIFRTGENTGELFF	TGTGCCAGCAGTTACTCGATTTTCCGGACAGGGGAGAACACCGGGGAGCTGTTTTTT
TRBV5-1	many	TRBD2	16	TRBJ2-2	CASSLNSGTATGELFF	TGCGCCAGCAGCTTGAATAGCGGGACCGCCACCGGGGAGCTGTTTTTT
TRBV25-1	NA	NA	12	TRBJ2-1	CASSEGRNEQFF	TGTGCCAGCAGTGAAGGACGTAATGAGCAGTTCTTC
TRBV6-2/TRBV6-3	few	NA	15	TRBJ2-6	CASSYSVSGANVLTF	TGTGCCAGCAGTTACTCCGTCTCTGGGGCCAACGTCCTGACTTTC
TRBV7-2	many	NA	15	TRBJ1-4	CASSSQSATNEKLFF	TGTGCCAGCAGCTCCCAGTCAGCAACTAATGAAAAACTGTTTTTT
TRBV11-2	many	TRBD2	16	TRBJ2-1	CASRSRERDYYNEQFF	TGTGCCAGCAGGTCAAGGGAGCGGGATTACTACAATGAGCAGTTCTTC
TRBV3-1	many	NA	13	TRBJ2-2	CASSPGNTGELFF	TGTGCCAGCAGCCCGGGAAACACCGGGGAGCTGTTTTTT
TRBV20-1	many	TRBD1	14	TRBJ2-5	CSAIPTGGAETQYF	TGCAGTGCTATTCCGACAGGGGGAGCGGAGACCCAGTACTTC
TRBV29-1	few	NA	14	TRBJ2-2	CSVGLSSITGELFF	TGCAGCGTTGGGCTGTCCTCGATCACCGGGGAGCTGTTTTTT
TRBV6-1	NA	NA	13	TRBJ2-1	CASWVGSYNEQFF	TGTGCCAGCTGGGTTGGATCCTACAATGAGCAGTTCTTC
TRBV6-1	many	TRBD2	15	TRBJ2-1	CASSSIAGEYTEQFF	TGTGCCAGCAGTTCCATAGCGGGAGAGTACACTGAGCAGTTCTTC
TRBV2	many	NA	13	TRBJ2-3	CASRGETADTQYF	TGTGCCAGCAGGGGTGAGACTGCAGATACGCAGTATTTT
TRBV11-2	NA	NA	14	TRBJ2-3	CASSPRGVTDTQYF	TGTGCCAGCAGCCCCCGCGGGGTCACTGATACGCAGTATTTT
TRBV6-2/TRBV6-3	many	NA	12	TRBJ2-3	CASSPLGDTQYF	TGTGCCAGCAGTCCGCTAGGAGATACGCAGTATTTT
TRBV20-1	NA	NA	11	TRBJ2-3	CSAAKADTQYF	TGCAGTGCTGCGAAGGCAGATACGCAGTATTTT
TRBV28	medium-sized	TRBD2	19	TRBJ2-1	CASRPPGLAGSSSYNEQFF	TGTGCCAGCAGGCCCCCGGGACTAGCGGGGTCGAGCTCCTACAATGAGCAGTTCTTC
TRBV29-1	many	NA	14	TRBJ2-3	CSVDVQGTMGTQYF	TGCAGCGTTGATGTTCAGGGTACGATGGGGACGCAGTATTTT
TRBV5-1	NA	NA	14	TRBJ2-3	CASSLRTPEDTQYF	TGCGCCAGCAGCTTGAGGACTCCTGAGGATACGCAGTATTTT
TRBV5-1	many	NA	14	TRBJ2-3	CASSWGGRTDTQYF	TGCGCCAGCAGCTGGGGAGGTCGCACAGATACGCAGTATTTT
TRBV2	many	NA	11	TRBJ2-5	CASSGEETQYF	TGTGCCAGCAGCGGGGAAGAGACCCAGTACTTC
TRBV5-1	many	TRBD2	16	TRBJ2-1	CASSGSGGASYNEQFF	TGCGCCAGCAGCGGTAGCGGGGGGGCCTCCTACAATGAGCAGTTCTTC
TRBV6-2/TRBV6-3	many	NA	11	TRBJ1-5	CASTDGQPQHF	TGTGCCAGCACCGACGGGCAGCCCCAGCATTTT
TRBV7-2	few	NA	13	TRBJ2-3	CVSSAPSTDTQYF	TGTGTCAGCAGCGCTCCTAGCACAGATACGCAGTATTTT
TRBV3-1	many	NA	15	TRBJ1-2	CASSQSPGRYYGYTF	TGTGCCAGCAGCCAATCCCCCGGTCGGTACTATGGCTACACCTTC
TRBV6-5	many	NA	16	TRBJ2-5	CASSYSELQGQETQYF	TGTGCCAGCAGTTACTCAGAACTACAGGGACAAGAGACCCAGTACTTC
TRBV6-5	many	TRBD1	16	TRBJ1-5	CASSSDRVSGNQPQHF	TGTGCCAGCAGTTCCGACAGGGTTTCGGGCAATCAGCCCCAGCATTTT
TRBV20-1	many	TRBD2	16	TRBJ2-5	CSARGLAGLQRETQYF	TGCAGTGCTAGAGGACTAGCGGGACTCCAGAGGGAGACCCAGTACTTC
TRBV14	few	TRBD1	16	TRBJ1-1	CASSQDPGQGDTEAFF	TGTGCCAGCAGCCAAGATCCCGGACAGGGAGACACTGAAGCTTTCTTT
TRBV7-2	many	NA	16	TRBJ2-2	CASSLDGGSGTGELFF	TGTGCCAGCAGCTTAGATGGTGGGAGCGGTACCGGGGAGCTGTTTTTT
TRBV7-2	NA	NA	14	TRBJ1-5	CASSLHRSNQPQHF	TGTGCCAGCAGCCTTCACAGGAGTAATCAGCCCCAGCATTTT